This T cell receptor beta chain originates from a study of blood T cells in healthy people across ages. Study findings and constraints: A roughly linear age-dependent decrease characterized TCR beta diversity per million T cells.

The table lists this clonotype with a few counts. The antigen remains undetermined. With a J-beta primer mix and a sample-barcoded 5' primer, a second PCR ran 7 to 11 cycles. Each TCR beta cDNA got a 12-nucleotide random molecular identifier. One entry per CDR3 protein results from TCRdb running MiXCR on the 5' RACE reads. The sample yields over 700,000 distinct CDR3 sequences, around a quarter seen once. The CDR3 extends over 12 amino acids. Drawn from each donor were about 9 milliliters of peripheral blood. The data also belong to a second study, concerning T cells of mothers and their children.

This TCR derives from a boy aged 5-17 years in good health. Sequences were obtained from blood. The chain joins TRBV21-1 to TRBJ1-2; TRBD1 is taken as the D call from the table, unchecked against the DNA. TRBV21-1 is recorded as a pseudogene. CDR3 nucleotides: TGTGCCAGCACCGGAACAGGGAGAGGCTACACCTTC. This translates into CASTGTGRGYTF.